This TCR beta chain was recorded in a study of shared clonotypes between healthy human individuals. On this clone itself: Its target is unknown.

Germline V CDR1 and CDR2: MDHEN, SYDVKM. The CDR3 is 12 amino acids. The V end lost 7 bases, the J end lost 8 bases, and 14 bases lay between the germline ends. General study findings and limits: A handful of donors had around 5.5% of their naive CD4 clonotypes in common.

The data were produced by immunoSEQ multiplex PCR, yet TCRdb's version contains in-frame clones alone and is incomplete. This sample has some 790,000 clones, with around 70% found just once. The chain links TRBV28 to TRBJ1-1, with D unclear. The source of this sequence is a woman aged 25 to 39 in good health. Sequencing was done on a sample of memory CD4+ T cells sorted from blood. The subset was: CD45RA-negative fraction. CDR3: CASTLGGPEAFF. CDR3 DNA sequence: TGTGCCAGCACCTTGGGAGGTCCCGAAGCTTTCTTT.